The T cell receptor (beta chain) described here comes from a study of blood T cells in healthy people across ages. This CDR3 has 14 residues. Germline V lookup: CDR1 MGHRA, CDR2 YSYEKL. Trimming took 3 bases from V and 4 from J, leaving 12 bases between them. This clonotype appeared a few times. PCR was performed a second time for 7 to 11 cycles using a sample-barcoded 5' primer and a J-beta primer mix. One entry per CDR3 protein results from TCRdb running MiXCR on the 5' RACE reads. The profile shows 1 million or so distinct CDR3 sequences, almost 25% of them singletons. The sample was also linked to a second study, of T cells of mothers and their children. In that study: Mothers and children who were related shared slightly more overlap than unrelated pairs, but not significantly more.

This sequence originates from a girl between 2 and 10 years old in good health. The sample was blood. The chain is built from TRBV4-1 and TRBJ1-2; D might be TRBD1 (6 bases). Here the CDR3 DNA reads TGCGCCAGCAGCCAGGGCAGGGGCTCCTATGGCTACACCTTC. This gives the protein CASSQGRGSYGYTF.